This T cell receptor beta chain was found in a study of T cell clonotyping in hematopoietic cell transplantation. In regard to this clone: As yet, its antigen is unknown.

Time point: recipient sample about 28 days before transplant, after cytoreduction. The protocol was immunoSEQ multiplex PCR, while the TCRdb copy is restricted to in-frame clones and leaves out a portion. The top ten clones hold roughly 1.8% of a sample with some 76,000 clones, 90% to 96% of them seen once. Whole-study findings and limits: After transplant, recipient diversity fell while pathologically expanded clonotypes grew through day 180. CD4 and CD8 repertoire contributions could not be separated without sorting.

The sample in question was peripheral blood mononuclear cells, obtained before stem cell transplant. This sequence was found in a woman aged 50 to 60 with acute myeloid leukemia. Some clones in this sample may be carry-over from other donors' samples.

The DNA for the CDR3 is TGTGCCAGCAGCCCGGGACGCAAGGCCTCACCCCTCCACTTT. This codes for CASSPGRKASPLHF. This chain joins TRBV27 and TRBJ1-6; the D gene is possibly TRBD1 (5 bases). The CDR3 runs to 14 residues. V was trimmed by 6 bases and J by 10 bases, leaving 16 bases between them. The germline V gene encodes CDR1 MNHEY and CDR2 SMNVEV (reference sequence).